The table lists the clone carrying this T cell receptor beta chain with many counts. Its specificity is unknown. The sample belongs to a study of T cells in Graves' hyperthyroidism and ophthalmopathy. Study outcomes and limitations: Among thyroid clonotypes expanded above 0.001, most also appeared in blood.

The authors took PBMCs from 10 ml fresh peripheral blood. Germline loops: CDR1 SGHTA, CDR2 FQGNSA. Unmatched junction bases numbered 11, after V lost 5 bases and J lost 5 bases. CDR3 length: 15 residues. There were TCR beta CDR3 regions amplified from RNA transcripts. First-round RT-PCR of the TCR CDR3 relied on the HTBI primer set. TCRdb used MiXCR to reprocess the multiplex PCR reads, holding one entry per CDR3 protein. The data contain over 300,000 distinct CDR3 sequences, over 11% of them seen just once; the ten biggest clones take up approximately 10%. This clonotype originated in a woman aged 60-75 years with Graves' hyperthyroidism. The sequenced material came from blood. The chain links TRBV7-2 to TRBJ2-5; 7 bases are shared with TRBD2. For the CDR3, the DNA is TGTGCCAGCAGCACCAGGAGACTAGCATTGGAGACCCAGTACTTC. The encoded protein is CASSTRRLALETQYF. Complete variable domain (other parts from reference TRBV7-2 and TRBJ2-5): GAGVSQSPSNKVTEKGKDVELRCDPISGHTALYWYRQSLGQGLEFLIYFQGNSAPDKSGLPSDRFSAERTGGSVSTLTIQRTQQEDSAVYLCASSTRRLALETQYFGPGTRLLVL.